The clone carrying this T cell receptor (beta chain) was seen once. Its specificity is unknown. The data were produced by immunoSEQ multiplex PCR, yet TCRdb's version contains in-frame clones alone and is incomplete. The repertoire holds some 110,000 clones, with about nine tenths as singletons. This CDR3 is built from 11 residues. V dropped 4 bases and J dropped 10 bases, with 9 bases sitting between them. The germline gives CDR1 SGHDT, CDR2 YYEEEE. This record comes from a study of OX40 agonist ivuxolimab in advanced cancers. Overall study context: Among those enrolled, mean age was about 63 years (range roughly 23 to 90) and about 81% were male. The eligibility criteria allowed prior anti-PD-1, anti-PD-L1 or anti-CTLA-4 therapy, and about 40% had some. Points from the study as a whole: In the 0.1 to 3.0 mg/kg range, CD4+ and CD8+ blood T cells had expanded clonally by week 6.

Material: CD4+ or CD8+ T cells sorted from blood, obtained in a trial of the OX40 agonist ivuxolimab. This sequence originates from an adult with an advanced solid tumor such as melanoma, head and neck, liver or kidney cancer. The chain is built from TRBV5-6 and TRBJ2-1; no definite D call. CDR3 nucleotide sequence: TGTGCCAGCAGCCTCTGGAGCGAGCAGTTCTTC. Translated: CASSLWSEQFF.